This T cell receptor (beta chain) was retrieved from a study of blood T cell repertoires in COVID-19 (dated by TCRdb to the early 2020s). For the study in its entirety: Samples from collaborators originated in the United States, Italy and Spain and spanned both the acute and convalescent phases of COVID-19. The repertoires were made available in a free public database intended to serve as a resource for research on the immune response to SARS-CoV-2. Samples were obtained from the ongoing ImmuneRACE study (first 160 participants) and from some 1,300 subjects provided by 6 global collaborators. Where available, HLA class I and class II types were obtained from metadata supplied by the sample provider rather than from assay-based typing. The prospective study material was composed of cDNA or gDNA derived from T cells, B-cell-depleted T cells, or PBMCs. The sample metadata nearly always contained a de-identified subject ID, COVID-19 status, age in years and sex. Deeply sampled blood TCRbeta repertoires from subjects exposed to, actively infected with, or recovered from COVID-19 were included in the dataset. The investigation overall reported the following: The amount of clinical and demographic metadata varied by source and participant and was provided uncurated.

Based on the germline V gene (reference sequence), the CDR1 and CDR2 sequences are MNHNY and SVGAGI. V loses 8 bases of germline sequence and J loses 5 bases, and the interval between the two ends is 12 bases. The CDR3 starts with the cysteine, ends with the phenylalanine, and has 12 residues. Only CDR3 DNA remains: 36 bases, in frame from the first base. The collaborating institutions used their own protocols to collect whole blood in K2EDTA tubes. Collaborator samples were shipped for TCRbeta analysis as frozen whole blood, isolated PBMCs, or DNA extracted from either sample type. The immunoSEQ Assay, a bias-controlled multiplex PCR, was used to amplify TCRbeta CDR3 regions from genomic DNA. In the authors' own workflow: The number of nucleated cells in each sample was estimated by amplification of reference gene primers within the assay. To quantify the absolute abundance of each unique TCRbeta CDR3 rearrangement, sequence reads were collapsed and filtered. For each sample, productive Simpson clonality was calculated as the square root of Simpson's diversity index over productive rearrangements. The table was pulled from immuneACCESS by TCRdb, which kept in-frame rearrangements only. Such tables lose some clones; where checked, under half of the loss comes from unresolved V genes, and the rest has no known cause. D and trimming were read from the DNA, whereas the V and J calls and clone size are those reported in that table. This sample holds about 190,000 clones; roughly 87% were observed only once. Of the sample, 5.5% to 7.5% falls within the top ten clones.

Points on this clone: Its antigen has not been determined. No much larger clone exists at a distance of one base, and base qualities are not known.

This receptor was identified in a woman between 40 and 55 years old with acute or convalescent COVID-19. Material: peripheral blood. The rearranged chain carries TRBV6-6 and TRBJ2-5; the best D guess is TRBD2, with 6 bases matching. In nucleotide form, the sequence is TGTGCCAGCGGCCCAGGGAGGGAGACCCAGTACTTC. This is translated as CASGPGRETQYF.